This entry lists 20 T cell receptor beta chains sequenced from one sample in a study of T cell repertoires in cytomegalovirus infection. Using its own MiXCR run on the reads, TCRdb lists one record per CDR3 protein. The sample lists hundreds of thousands of distinct CDR3 sequences; approximately 29% were seen once. These receptors' antigens are unknown. The sample was cultured CD8+ T cells from PBMCs, taken from culture after CMV antigen stimulation. The receptors derive from a human donor in good health (CMV status not recorded). Some clones in this sample may be carry-over from other donors' samples.

The sample holds a few counts of this clonotype. This chain links TRBV6-5 with TRBJ1-1; D unclear. Per the germline V gene, CDR1 is MNHEY and CDR2 is SVGAGI. Trimming left V 6 bases short and J 0 bases short, with 14 bases between. The CDR3 is 15 residues long. CDR3 residues: CASSSGSALNTEAFF. The CDR3 nucleotides read TGTGCCAGCAGCTCGGGGTCGGCACTGAACACTGAAGCTTTCTTT.

The sample holds many counts of this clonotype. This rearrangement joins TRBV7-6 to TRBJ2-7, with D possibly TRBD2 on 6 matching bases. Between the trimmed V and J ends, which lost 3 bases and 6 bases, there was a span of 9 bases. Germline assignment: CDR1 SGHVS and CDR2 FNYEAQ. This CDR3 comprises 12 residues. As DNA, the CDR3 is TGTGCCAGCAGCTTGGGACTTACCGAGCAGTACTTC. Translation gives CASSLGLTEQYF.

The chain joins TRBV5-4 to TRBJ2-7; 8 bases fit TRBD2. With 0 bases clipped from V and 6 bases from J, the junction kept 5 bases outside the gene matches. Germline values: CDR1 SGHNT, CDR2 YYREEE (reference sequence). The CDR3 covers 14 residues. The CDR3 nucleotides are TGTGCCAGCAGCTTGGCACTAGCGGAGCGCGAGCAGTACTTC. It specifies CASSLALAEREQYF.

This clonotype was observed at least ten times. This rearrangement joins TRBV7-6 to TRBJ1-2, with TRBD1 matching over 11 bases. J lost 3 bases, V lost 4 bases, and 7 bases had no gene match. Germline CDR1 and CDR2: SGHVS and FNYEAQ. CDR3 length equals 16 residues. As DNA, the CDR3 is TGTGCCAGCAGCTATGGACAGGGGGCATTTGACTATGGCTACACCTTC. Translating gives CASSYGQGAFDYGYTF.

This clonotype was seen a few times. The CDR3 protein is CASSLPTGYNEQFF. The DNA of the CDR3 is TGTGCCAGCAGCCTCCCGACAGGGTACAATGAGCAGTTCTTC. The rearrangement joins TRBV5-5 to TRBJ2-1, with 7 nucleotides matching TRBD1. Germline V gives CDR1 SGHKS, CDR2 YYEKEE (reference sequence). V gave up 4 bases and J gave up 4 bases; unmatched junction bases: 5. The CDR3 is 14 amino acids.

The chain uses TRBV7-9 and TRBJ2-2, with 9 bases that match TRBD1. This CDR3 is 17 amino acids long. Germline V gene lookup returns CDR1 SEHNR and CDR2 FQNEAQ (reference sequence). With V trimmed by 5 bases and J by 4 bases, 11 bases remained unmatched. CDR3 residues: CASSTAWDRAGTGELFF. In DNA form, the CDR3 reads TGTGCCAGCAGCACAGCGTGGGACAGGGCAGGCACCGGGGAGCTGTTTTTT.

The rearrangement uses TRBV6-2 or TRBV6-3 and TRBJ2-2, with unresolved D. The CDR3 is made up of 13 amino acids. The V gene's germline CDR1 is MNHEY and CDR2 SVGEGT. The V end lost 0 bases, the J end lost 5 bases, and 4 bases lay between the germline ends. In DNA, the CDR3 is TGTGCCAGCAGTTACTCGAGGACCGGGGAGCTGTTTTTT. Translated: CASSYSRTGELFF.

There are a few counts of this clonotype. This chain connects TRBV6-1 to TRBJ2-7; no reliable D call. CDR3 length: 14 residues. Trimming took off 1 base at V and 3 bases at J, with 10 bases between the two ends. CDR1 is MNHNS and CDR2 is SASEGT in the germline V gene. CDR3 sequence: CASSEDRELYEQYF. The CDR3 DNA sequence: TGTGCCAGCAGTGAAGACAGAGAACTCTACGAGCAGTACTTC.

The chain links TRBV6-6 to TRBJ2-2; 10 bases fit TRBD1. Trimming at V came to 1 base and at J to 8 bases, leaving 4 bases not matched to a gene. The CDR3 consists of 15 residues. The germline V gene encodes CDR1 MNHNY and CDR2 SVGAGI (reference sequence). Here the CDR3 DNA reads TGTGCCAGCAGTTACTGGACAGGGGGAAATGGGGAGCTGTTTTTT. Translation: CASSYWTGGNGELFF.

The chain joins TRBV5-6 to TRBJ2-7, with D tentatively TRBD2 (5 bases). V lost 0 bases to trimming and J lost 1 base, with 20 bases between them. Germline V gives CDR1 SGHDT, CDR2 YYEEEE. The CDR3 contains 18 residues. In DNA, the CDR3 is TGTGCCAGCAGCTTGGCCGAATTCTGGTACGGGGTATCCTACGAGCAGTACTTC. It specifies CASSLAEFWYGVSYEQYF.

This clonotype was recorded a few times. The chain employs TRBV6-6 and TRBJ1-5; D gene uncertain. The CDR3 is 14 amino acids. Germline CDR1 MNHNY, CDR2 SVGAGI (reference sequence). The V end was cut by 5 bases, the J end by 1 base, with 9 bases between. The CDR3 nucleotides are TGTGCCAGCAGTCACACGGGGAGCAATCAGCCCCAGCATTTT. Translating it yields CASSHTGSNQPQHF.

The rearrangement links TRBV4-1 to TRBJ2-7; D is ambiguous. The ends were cut back, 4 bases at V and 6 bases at J, with 13 bases in the middle. The V gene's germline CDR1 is MGHRA and CDR2 YSYEKL. The CDR3 length is 13 residues. CDR3: CASSPSTDGEQYV. The CDR3 DNA reads as TGCGCCAGCAGCCCCTCCACGGACGGCGAGCAGTACGTC.

This sequence joins TRBV5-6 and TRBJ2-7; 7 bases line up with TRBD1. The V and J ends lost 3 bases and 2 bases, in that order; junction bases with no gene match: 17. CDR1 and CDR2 (germline): SGHDT, YYEEEE. This CDR3 has 18 residues. In nucleotides, the CDR3 is TGTGCCAGCAGCTCATGGGGACAGATATCATTTTATACCTACGAGCAGTACTTC. It is translated as CASSSWGQISFYTYEQYF.

This clonotype has more than one count but fewer than ten. The chain carries TRBV6-5 and TRBJ1-1; 8 nucleotides line up with TRBD1. The CDR3 covers 11 residues. Germline CDR1 is MNHEY and CDR2 is SVGAGI. With 5 bases clipped from V and 11 bases from J, the junction kept 4 bases outside the gene matches. CDR3 protein: CASSRQGSAFF. The CDR3 DNA follows: TGTGCCAGCAGTCGACAGGGGTCGGCTTTCTTT.

V gene TRBV28 combines with J gene TRBJ2-7; D may match TRBD1 or TRBD2 (6 bases each). V lost 3 bases to trimming and J lost 10 bases, with 16 bases between them. The CDR3 runs to 13 residues. Germline CDR1 reads MDHEN; CDR2 reads SYDVKM. The CDR3 DNA is TGTGCCAGCAGTTTTCGGGGGCATCCCCTCCAGTACGTC. Amino acids: CASSFRGHPLQYV.

The rearrangement joins TRBV25-1 to TRBJ2-2, with TRBD1 identical over 7 bases. V lost 6 bases to trimming and J lost 1 base; unmatched junction nucleotides: 5. Per the germline V gene, CDR1 is MGHDK and CDR2 is SYGVNS. This CDR3 comprises 15 residues. The DNA for the CDR3 is TGTGCCAGCAGGGACGGGACAGTGAACACCGGGGAGCTGTTTTTT. Amino acid sequence: CASRDGTVNTGELFF.

A word on this clonotype: As the CDR3 is not closed by the conserved phenylalanine or tryptophan, this likely results from a read error. This chain links TRBV3-1 with TRBJ1-1; tentative D call: TRBD1 (6 bases). CDR1 LGHDT and CDR2 YNNKEL come from the germline V gene (reference sequence). Trimming took 2 bases from V and 4 from J, leaving 14 bases between them. There are 15 residues in the CDR3. In DNA, the CDR3 is TGTGCCAGCAGCCAACGGCGGGGGGCGGGCACTGAAGCTTTCTTG. Amino acid sequence: CASSQRRGAGTEAFL.

The chain has TRBV7-3 and TRBJ2-1, with 10 bases aligning to TRBD2. The CDR3 runs to 20 residues. Germline lookup yields CDR1 SGHTA and CDR2 FQGTGA. V lost 4 bases, J lost 6 bases, and 21 bases stayed unmatched. The CDR3 DNA sequence: TGTGCCAGCAGCTCACCACCCCGGGGGATTAATAGCGGGGGGTCCAATGAGCAGTTCTTC. Translation gives CASSSPPRGINSGGSNEQFF.

In the case of this clonotype: The junction departs from the called germline gene at one end, perhaps through a read error. The chain links TRBV7-9 to TRBJ2-2; tentative D call: TRBD2 (5 bases). Germline V gives CDR1 SEHNR, CDR2 FQNEAQ (reference sequence). This CDR3 is built from 14 residues. The CDR3 sequence is CANSNLPGGGELFF. As DNA, the CDR3 is TGTGCCAACAGCAACCTCCCAGGCGGGGGGGAGCTGTTTTTT.

This clonotype showed up just a few times. This chain links TRBV28 with TRBJ2-1; 10 bases line up with TRBD2. The junction had 5 bases not matched to a gene; V was cut back by 6 bases and J by 6 bases. Germline V gives CDR1 MDHEN, CDR2 SYDVKM. CDR3 size: 14 residues. For the CDR3, the DNA is TGTGCCAGCAGGGGAGCGGGGGGGGTCAATGAGCAGTTCTTC. As protein: CASRGAGGVNEQFF.